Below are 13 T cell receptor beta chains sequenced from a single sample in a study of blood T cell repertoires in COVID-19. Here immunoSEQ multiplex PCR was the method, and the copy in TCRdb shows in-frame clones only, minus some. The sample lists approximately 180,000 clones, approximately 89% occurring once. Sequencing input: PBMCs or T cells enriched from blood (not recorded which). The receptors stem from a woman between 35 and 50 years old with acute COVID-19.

In DNA form, the CDR3 reads TGTGCCAGCAGCCAAGATCCCGAGCAGGGCGGTGAAAAACTGTTTTTT. Its protein is CASSQDPEQGGEKLFF. This rearrangement joins TRBV4-2 to TRBJ1-4, with a weak D call TRBD1 (5 bases). Germline V gene lookup returns CDR1 LGHNA and CDR2 YNFKEQ. The CDR3 has 16 residues. Trimming cost V 0 bases and J 7 bases, with 15 bases left between them.

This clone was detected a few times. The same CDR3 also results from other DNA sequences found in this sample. The CDR3 spells CASSLGQSYGYTF. CDR3 DNA sequence: TGTGCCAGCAGCTTAGGACAAAGCTATGGCTACACCTTC. The chain combines TRBV7-9 with TRBJ1-2; D remains ambiguous. The germline V gene has CDR1 SEHNR and CDR2 FQNEAQ (reference sequence). V lost 1 base to trimming and J lost 4 bases, with 7 bases between them. This CDR3 is built from 13 residues.

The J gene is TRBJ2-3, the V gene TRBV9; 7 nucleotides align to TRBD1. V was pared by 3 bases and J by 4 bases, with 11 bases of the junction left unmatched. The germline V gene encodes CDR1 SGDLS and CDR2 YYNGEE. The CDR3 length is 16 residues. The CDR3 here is CASSAGTEFASDTQYF. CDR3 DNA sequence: TGTGCCAGCAGCGCAGGGACAGAGTTTGCATCAGATACGCAGTATTTT.

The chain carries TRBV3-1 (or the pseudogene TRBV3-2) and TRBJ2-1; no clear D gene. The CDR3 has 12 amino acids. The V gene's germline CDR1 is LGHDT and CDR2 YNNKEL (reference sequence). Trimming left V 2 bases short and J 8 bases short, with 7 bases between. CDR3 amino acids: CASSQKRYEQFF. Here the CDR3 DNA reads TGTGCCAGCAGCCAAAAGCGCTATGAGCAGTTCTTC.

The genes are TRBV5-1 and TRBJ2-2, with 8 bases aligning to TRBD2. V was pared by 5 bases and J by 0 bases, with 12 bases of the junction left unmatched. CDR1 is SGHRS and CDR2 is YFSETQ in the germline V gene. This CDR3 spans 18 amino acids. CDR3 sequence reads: CASRPNPGGGTNTGELFF. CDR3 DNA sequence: TGCGCCAGCAGACCGAACCCTGGCGGGGGGACGAACACCGGGGAGCTGTTTTTT.

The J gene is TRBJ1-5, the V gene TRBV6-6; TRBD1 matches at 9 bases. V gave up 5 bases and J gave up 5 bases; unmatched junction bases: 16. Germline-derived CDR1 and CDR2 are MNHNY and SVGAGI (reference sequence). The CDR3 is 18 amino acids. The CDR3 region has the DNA TGTGCCAGCAGTCGTAAAGGACAGGGGAACATAGCACATCAGCCCCAGCATTTT. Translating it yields CASSRKGQGNIAHQPQHF.

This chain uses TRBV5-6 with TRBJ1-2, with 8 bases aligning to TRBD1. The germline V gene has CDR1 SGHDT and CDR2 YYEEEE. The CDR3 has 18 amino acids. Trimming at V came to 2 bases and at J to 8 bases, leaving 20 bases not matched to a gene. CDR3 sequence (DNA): TGTGCCAGCAGCTTAAGTTCGGCAGGGGGCGGCGGGGGTCGAGGCTACACCTTC. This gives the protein CASSLSSAGGGGGRGYTF.

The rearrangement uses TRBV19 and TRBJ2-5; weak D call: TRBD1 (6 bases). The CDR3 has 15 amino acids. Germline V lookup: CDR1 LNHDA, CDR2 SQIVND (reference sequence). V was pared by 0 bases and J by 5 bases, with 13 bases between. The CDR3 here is CASSIDFGRGETQYF. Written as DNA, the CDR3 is TGTGCCAGTAGTATAGATTTTGGCAGGGGCGAGACCCAGTACTTC.

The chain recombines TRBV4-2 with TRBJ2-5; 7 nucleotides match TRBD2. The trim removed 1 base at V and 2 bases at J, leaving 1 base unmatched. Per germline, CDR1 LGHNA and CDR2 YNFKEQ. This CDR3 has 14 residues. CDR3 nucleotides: TGTGCCAGCAGCCAAGGAGCGGGGCAAGAGACCCAGTACTTC. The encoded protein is CASSQGAGQETQYF.

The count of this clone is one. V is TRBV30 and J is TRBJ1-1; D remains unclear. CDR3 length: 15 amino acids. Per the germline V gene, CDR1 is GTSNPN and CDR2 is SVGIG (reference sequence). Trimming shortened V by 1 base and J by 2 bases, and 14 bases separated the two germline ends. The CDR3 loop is CAWSAIMGRNTEAFF. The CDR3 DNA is TGTGCCTGGAGTGCAATAATGGGCCGAAACACTGAAGCTTTCTTT.

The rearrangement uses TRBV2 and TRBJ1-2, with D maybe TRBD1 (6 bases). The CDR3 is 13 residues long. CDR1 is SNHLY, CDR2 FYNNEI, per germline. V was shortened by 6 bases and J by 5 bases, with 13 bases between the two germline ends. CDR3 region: CASRPDSQYGYTF. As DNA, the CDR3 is TGTGCCAGCAGGCCGGACAGCCAGTATGGCTACACCTTC.

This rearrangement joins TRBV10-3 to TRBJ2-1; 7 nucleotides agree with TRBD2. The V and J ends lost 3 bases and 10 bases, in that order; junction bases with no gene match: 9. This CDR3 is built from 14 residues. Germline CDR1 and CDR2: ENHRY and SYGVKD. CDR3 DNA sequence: TGTGCCATCAGTGAACCGGGACTAATAACGGAGCAGTTCTTC. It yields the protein CAISEPGLITEQFF.

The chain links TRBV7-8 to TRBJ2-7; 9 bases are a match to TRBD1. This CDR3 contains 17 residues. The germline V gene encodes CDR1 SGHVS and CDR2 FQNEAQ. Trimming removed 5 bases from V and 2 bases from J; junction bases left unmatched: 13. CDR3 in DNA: TGTGCCAGCAGCGCCGATCGGGGGACAGGGTATACCTACGAGCAGTACTTC. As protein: CASSADRGTGYTYEQYF. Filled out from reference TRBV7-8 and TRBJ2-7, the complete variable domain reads GAGVSQSPRYKVAKRGQDVALRCDPISGHVSLFWYQQALGQGPEFLTYFQNEAQLDKSGLPSDRFFAERPEGSVSTLKIQRTQQEDSAVYLCASSADRGTGYTYEQYFGPGTRLTVT.